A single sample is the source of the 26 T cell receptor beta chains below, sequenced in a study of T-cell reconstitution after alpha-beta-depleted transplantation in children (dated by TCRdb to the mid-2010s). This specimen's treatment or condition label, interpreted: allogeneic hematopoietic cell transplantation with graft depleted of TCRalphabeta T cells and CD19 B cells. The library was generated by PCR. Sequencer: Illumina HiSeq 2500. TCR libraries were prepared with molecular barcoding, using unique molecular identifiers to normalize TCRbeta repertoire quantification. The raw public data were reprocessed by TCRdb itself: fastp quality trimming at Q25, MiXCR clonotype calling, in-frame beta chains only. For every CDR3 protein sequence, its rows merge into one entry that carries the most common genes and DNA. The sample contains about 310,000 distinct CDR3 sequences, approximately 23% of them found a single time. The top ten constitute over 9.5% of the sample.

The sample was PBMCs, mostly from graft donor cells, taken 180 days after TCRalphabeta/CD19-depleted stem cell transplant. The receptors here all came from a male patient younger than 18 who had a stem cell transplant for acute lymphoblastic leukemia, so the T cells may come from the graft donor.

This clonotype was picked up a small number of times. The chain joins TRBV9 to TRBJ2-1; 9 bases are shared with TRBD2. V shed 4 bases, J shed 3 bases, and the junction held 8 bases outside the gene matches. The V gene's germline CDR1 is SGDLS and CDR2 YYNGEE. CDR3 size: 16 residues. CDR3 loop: CASSTLTSGHYNEQFF. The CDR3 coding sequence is TGTGCCAGCAGCACTTTGACTAGCGGCCACTACAATGAGCAGTTCTTC.

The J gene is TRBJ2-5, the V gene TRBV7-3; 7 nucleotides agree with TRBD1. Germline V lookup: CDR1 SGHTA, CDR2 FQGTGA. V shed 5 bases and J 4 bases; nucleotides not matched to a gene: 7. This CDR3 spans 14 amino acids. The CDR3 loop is CASSPPAGGETQYF. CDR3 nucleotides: TGTGCCAGCAGCCCCCCGGCAGGGGGAGAGACCCAGTACTTC.

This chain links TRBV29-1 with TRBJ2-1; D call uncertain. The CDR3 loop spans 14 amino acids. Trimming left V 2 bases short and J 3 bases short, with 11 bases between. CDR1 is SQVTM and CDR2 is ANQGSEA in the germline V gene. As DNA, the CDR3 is TGCAGCGTTGAACGGTTAGGCCTCTACAATGAGCAGTTCTTC. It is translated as CSVERLGLYNEQFF.

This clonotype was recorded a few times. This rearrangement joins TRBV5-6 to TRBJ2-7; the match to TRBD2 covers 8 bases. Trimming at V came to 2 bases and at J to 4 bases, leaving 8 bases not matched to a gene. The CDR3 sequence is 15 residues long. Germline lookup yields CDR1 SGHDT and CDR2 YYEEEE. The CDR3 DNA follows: TGTGCCAGCAGCTTACTCAGCGGGAGTTTTTACGAGCAGTACTTC. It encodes CASSLLSGSFYEQYF.

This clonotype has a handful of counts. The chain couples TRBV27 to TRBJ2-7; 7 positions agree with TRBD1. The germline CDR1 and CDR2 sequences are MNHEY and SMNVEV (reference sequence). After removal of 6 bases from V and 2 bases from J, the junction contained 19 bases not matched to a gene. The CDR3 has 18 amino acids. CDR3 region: CASRAIRDSKFATYEQYF. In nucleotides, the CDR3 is TGTGCCAGCAGGGCTATCCGGGACAGTAAATTCGCAACCTACGAGCAGTACTTC.

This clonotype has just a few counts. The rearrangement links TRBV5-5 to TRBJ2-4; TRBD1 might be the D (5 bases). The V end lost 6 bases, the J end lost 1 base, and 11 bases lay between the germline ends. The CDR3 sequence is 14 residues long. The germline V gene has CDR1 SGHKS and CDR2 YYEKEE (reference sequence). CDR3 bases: TGTGCCAGCAACCAGGGTGGCGCCAAAAACATTCAGTACTTC. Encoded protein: CASNQGGAKNIQYF.

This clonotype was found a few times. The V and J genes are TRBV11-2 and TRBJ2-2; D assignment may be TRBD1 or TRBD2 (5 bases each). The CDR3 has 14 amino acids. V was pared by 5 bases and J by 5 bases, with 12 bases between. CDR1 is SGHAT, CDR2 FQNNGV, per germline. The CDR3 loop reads CASSLGRWTGELFF. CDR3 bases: TGTGCCAGCAGCCTGGGACGGTGGACCGGGGAGCTGTTTTTT. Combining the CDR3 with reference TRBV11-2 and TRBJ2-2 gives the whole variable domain EAGVAQSPRYKIIEKRQSVAFWCNPISGHATLYWYQQILGQGPKLLIQFQNNGVVDDSQLPKDRFSAERLKGVDSTLKIQPAKLEDSAVYLCASSLGRWTGELFFGEGSRLTVL.

CDR3 DNA sequence: TGTGCCATCAGTGAACCGGGACTAGTTGAAGGTACGCAGTATTTT. It encodes CAISEPGLVEGTQYF. This chain uses TRBV10-3 with TRBJ2-3; TRBD2 matches 8 bases. The CDR3 is made up of 15 amino acids. Per the germline V gene, CDR1 is ENHRY and CDR2 is SYGVKD. Trimming took 3 bases from V and 8 from J; bases not matched to a gene: 10.

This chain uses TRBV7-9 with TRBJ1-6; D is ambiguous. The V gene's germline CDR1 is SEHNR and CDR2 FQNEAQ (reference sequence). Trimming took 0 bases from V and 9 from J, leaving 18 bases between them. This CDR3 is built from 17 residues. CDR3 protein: CASSLALSREAGSPLHF. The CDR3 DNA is TGTGCCAGCAGCTTAGCGCTGAGCCGTGAGGCGGGTTCACCCCTCCACTTT.

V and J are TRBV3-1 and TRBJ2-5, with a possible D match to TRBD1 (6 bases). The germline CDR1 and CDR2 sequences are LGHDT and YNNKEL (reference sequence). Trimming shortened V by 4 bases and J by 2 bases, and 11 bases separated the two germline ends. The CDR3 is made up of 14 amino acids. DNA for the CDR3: TGTGCCAGCAGCCCGGGACACATTCAAGAGACCCAGTACTTC. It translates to CASSPGHIQETQYF.

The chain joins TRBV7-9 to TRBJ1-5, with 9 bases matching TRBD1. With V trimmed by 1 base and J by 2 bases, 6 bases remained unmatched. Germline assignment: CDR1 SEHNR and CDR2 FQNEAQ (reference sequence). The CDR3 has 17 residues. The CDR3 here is CASSLGLTGGGNQPQHF. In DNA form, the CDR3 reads TGTGCCAGCAGCTTAGGTCTCACAGGGGGCGGCAATCAGCCCCAGCATTTT. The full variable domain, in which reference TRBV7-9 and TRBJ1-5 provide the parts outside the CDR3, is DTGVSQNPRHKITKRGQNVTFRCDPISEHNRLYWYRQTLGQGPEFLTYFQNEAQLEKSRLLSDRFSAERPKGSFSTLEIQRTEQGDSAMYLCASSLGLTGGGNQPQHFGDGTRLSIL.

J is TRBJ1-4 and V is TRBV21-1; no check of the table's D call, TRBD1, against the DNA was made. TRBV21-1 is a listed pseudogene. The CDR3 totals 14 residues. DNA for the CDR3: TGTGCCACCCCCTCCGGGTGTATGTATGAAAAACTGTTTTTT. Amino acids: CATPSGCMYEKLFF.

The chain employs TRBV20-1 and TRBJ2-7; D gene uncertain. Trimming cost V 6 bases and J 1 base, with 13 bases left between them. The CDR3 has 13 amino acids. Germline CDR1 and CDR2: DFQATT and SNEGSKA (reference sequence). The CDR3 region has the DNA TGCAGTGCCGCTAATGCAAGGTCCTACGAGCAGTACTTC. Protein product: CSAANARSYEQYF.

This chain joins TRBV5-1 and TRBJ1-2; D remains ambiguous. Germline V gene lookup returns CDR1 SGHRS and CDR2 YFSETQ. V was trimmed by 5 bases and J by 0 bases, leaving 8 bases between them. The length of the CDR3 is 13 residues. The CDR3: CASRSGPNYGYTF. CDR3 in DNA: TGCGCCAGCAGGTCAGGTCCTAACTATGGCTACACCTTC.

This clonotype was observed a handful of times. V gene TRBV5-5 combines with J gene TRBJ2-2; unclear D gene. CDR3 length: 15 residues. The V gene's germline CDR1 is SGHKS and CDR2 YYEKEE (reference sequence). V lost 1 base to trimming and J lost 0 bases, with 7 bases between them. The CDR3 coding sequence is TGTGCCAGCAGCTTGATAAGCCCGAACACCGGGGAGCTGTTTTTT. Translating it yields CASSLISPNTGELFF. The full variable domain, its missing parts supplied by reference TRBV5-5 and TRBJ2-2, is DAGVTQSPTHLIKTRGQQVTLRCSPISGHKSVSWYQQVLGQGPQFIFQYYEKEERGRGNFPDRFSARQFPNYSSELNVNALLLGDSALYLCASSLISPNTGELFFGEGSRLTVL.

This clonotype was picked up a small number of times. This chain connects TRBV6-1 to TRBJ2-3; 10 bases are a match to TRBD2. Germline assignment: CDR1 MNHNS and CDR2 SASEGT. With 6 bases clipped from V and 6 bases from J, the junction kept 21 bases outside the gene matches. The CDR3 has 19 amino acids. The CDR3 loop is CASSFQAGGPLVLGDTQYF. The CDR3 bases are TGTGCCAGCAGCTTCCAAGCGGGAGGGCCACTTGTACTTGGGGATACGCAGTATTTT.

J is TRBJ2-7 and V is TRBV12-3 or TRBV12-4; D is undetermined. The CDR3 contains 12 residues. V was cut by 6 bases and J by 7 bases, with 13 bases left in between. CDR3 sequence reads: CASSHGWLEQYF. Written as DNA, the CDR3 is TGTGCCAGCAGCCATGGTTGGTTGGAGCAGTACTTC.

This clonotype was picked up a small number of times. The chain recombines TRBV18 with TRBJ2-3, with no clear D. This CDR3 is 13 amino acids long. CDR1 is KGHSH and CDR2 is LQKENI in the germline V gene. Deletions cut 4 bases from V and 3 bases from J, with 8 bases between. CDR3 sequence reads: CASSRGHTDTQYF. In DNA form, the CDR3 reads TGTGCCAGCTCACGGGGTCATACAGATACGCAGTATTTT.

The DNA for the CDR3 is TGTGCCAGCAGTTTTTTTGCCAGGGTTGACGAAAAACTGTTTTTT. Its protein is CASSFFARVDEKLFF. The chain has TRBV28 and TRBJ1-4, with D tentatively TRBD1 (5 bases). CDR3 length equals 15 residues. Trimming removed 3 bases from V and 8 bases from J, with 16 bases in between. Germline CDR1 and CDR2: MDHEN and SYDVKM.

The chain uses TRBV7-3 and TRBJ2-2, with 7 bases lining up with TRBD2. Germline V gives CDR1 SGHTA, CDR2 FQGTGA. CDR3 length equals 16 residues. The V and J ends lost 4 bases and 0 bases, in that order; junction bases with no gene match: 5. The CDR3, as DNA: TGTGCCAGCAGCTGGACTAGGAACGCGAACACCGGGGAGCTGTTTTTT. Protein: CASSWTRNANTGELFF.

CDR3 nucleotide sequence: TGTGCCACCAGTGACCAACGGTGGGATACGCAGTATTTT. Protein sequence: CATSDQRWDTQYF. J is TRBJ2-3 and V is TRBV24-1, with D unclear. CDR1 and CDR2 (germline): KGHDR, SFDVKD. V was shortened by 4 bases and J by 6 bases, with 10 bases between the two germline ends. This CDR3 is 13 amino acids long.

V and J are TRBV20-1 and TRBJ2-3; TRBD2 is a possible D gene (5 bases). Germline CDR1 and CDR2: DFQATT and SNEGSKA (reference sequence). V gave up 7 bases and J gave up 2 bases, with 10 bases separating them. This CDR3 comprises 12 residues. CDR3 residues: CSVPGFTDTQYF. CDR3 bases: TGCAGTGTCCCGGGATTCACAGATACGCAGTATTTT.

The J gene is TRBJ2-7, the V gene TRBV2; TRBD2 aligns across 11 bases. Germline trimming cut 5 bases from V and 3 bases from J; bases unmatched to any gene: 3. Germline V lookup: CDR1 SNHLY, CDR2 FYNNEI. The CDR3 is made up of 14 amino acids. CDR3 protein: CASSRLAGFYEQYF. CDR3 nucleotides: TGTGCCAGCAGTCGACTAGCGGGGTTCTACGAGCAGTACTTC.

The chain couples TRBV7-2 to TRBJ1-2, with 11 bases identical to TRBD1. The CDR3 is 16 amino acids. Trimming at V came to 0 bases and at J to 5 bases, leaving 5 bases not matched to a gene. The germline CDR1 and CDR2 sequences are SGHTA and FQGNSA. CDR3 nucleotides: TGTGCCAGCAGCTTAGCCGGGGACAGGGGGAATTATGGCTACACCTTC. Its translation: CASSLAGDRGNYGYTF.

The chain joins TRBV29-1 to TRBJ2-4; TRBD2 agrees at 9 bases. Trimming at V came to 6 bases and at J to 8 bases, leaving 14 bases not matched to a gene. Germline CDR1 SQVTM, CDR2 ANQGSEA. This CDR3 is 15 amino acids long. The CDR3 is CSVYGTSTGEDIQYF. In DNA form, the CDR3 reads TGCAGCGTCTACGGGACTAGCACGGGGGAGGACATTCAGTACTTC.

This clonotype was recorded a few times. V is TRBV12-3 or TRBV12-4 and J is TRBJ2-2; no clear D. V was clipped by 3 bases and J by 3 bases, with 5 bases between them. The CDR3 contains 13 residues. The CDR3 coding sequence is TGTGCCAGCAGTTTGTTGCACACCGGGGAGCTGTTTTTT. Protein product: CASSLLHTGELFF.